A selection of T cell receptor beta chains follows, all from one sample in a study of OX40 agonist ivuxolimab in advanced cancers. TCRdb's table, derived via immunoSEQ multiplex PCR, lists solely in-frame clones and lacks some. Of tens of thousands of clones listed, around 82% are singletons. The sample was CD4+ or CD8+ T cells sorted from blood, taken in a trial of the OX40 agonist ivuxolimab. The receptors derive from an adult with an advanced solid tumor such as melanoma, head and neck, liver or kidney cancer. Both conserved end residues are part of each CDR3. Fields, in order: CDR3 protein, CDR3 DNA, V gene, J gene, D gene, clone size. The D gene is left open where the match is weak. Some rows have no size entry. The others give once, few or many, or a class for an expanded clone.

CASSLQAKNTEAFF	TGCGCCAGCAGCTTGCAGGCAAAGAACACTGAAGCTTTCTTT	TRBV5-1	TRBJ1-1	NA	once
CASSLVGTRQDTQYF	TGCGCCAGCAGCTTGGTTGGGACTAGGCAAGATACGCAGTATTTT	TRBV5-1	TRBJ2-3	TRBD2	NA
CASKERNNSPLHF	TGTGCCAGTAAGGAACGGAATAATTCACCCCTCCACTTT	TRBV19	TRBJ1-6	NA	NA
CASRIHRGHYGYTF	TGTGCCAGCAGGATACACAGGGGGCATTATGGCTACACCTTC	TRBV6-5	TRBJ1-2	TRBD1	NA
CASTRQGAVGYTF	TGTGCCAGCACCAGACAGGGGGCGGTAGGCTACACCTTC	TRBV28	TRBJ1-2	TRBD1	NA
CASSFRRGTNEKLFF	TGTGCCAGCAGTTTTCGGAGGGGAACTAATGAAAAACTGTTTTTT	TRBV6-5	TRBJ1-4	NA	NA
CASRETAPTYNEQFF	TGTGCCAGTAGGGAGACCGCGCCGACCTACAATGAGCAGTTCTTC	TRBV19	TRBJ2-1	NA	NA
CASSLASGAGGINQPQHF	TGTGCCAGCAGCTTAGCTTCCGGCGCAGGGGGTATCAATCAGCCCCAGCATTTT	TRBV7-8	TRBJ1-5	TRBD1	NA
CASSLSGYLSSGNTIYF	TGTGCCAGCAGTTTATCCGGATATCTTTCCTCTGGAAACACCATATATTTT	TRBV27	TRBJ1-3	NA	NA
CASSYYQGAHEQYF	TGTGCCAGCAGTTACTACCAGGGGGCCCACGAGCAGTACTTC	TRBV6-5	TRBJ2-7	TRBD1	NA
CASSKDRFRETQYF	TGTGCCAGCAGCAAAGACAGGTTTAGAGAGACCCAGTACTTC	TRBV27	TRBJ2-5	NA	NA
CASSQEGRAGDVTEAFF	TGCGCCAGCAGCCAAGAGGGACGGGCAGGCGATGTCACTGAAGCTTTCTTT	TRBV4-1	TRBJ1-1	NA	NA
CASSLGEAGGPKNIQYF	TGTGCCAGCAGCTTAGGAGAGGCAGGGGGTCCCAAAAACATTCAGTACTTC	TRBV11-2	TRBJ2-4	TRBD1	NA
CASKEDPQDEQFF	TGCGCCAGCAAAGAGGATCCTCAGGATGAGCAGTTCTTC	TRBV10-2	TRBJ2-1	NA	NA
CASSQARTGTGGQTEAFF	TGCGCCAGCAGCCAAGCACGGACAGGGACAGGGGGCCAAACTGAAGCTTTCTTT	TRBV4-1	TRBJ1-1	TRBD1	NA
CASSLDRDSNIYF	TGTGCTAGCAGCTTAGATCGGGACAGCAACATATATTTT	TRBV7-7	TRBJ1-3	TRBD1	NA
CASSYSTENEAFF	TGTGCCAGCAGTTACTCAACCGAGAATGAAGCTTTCTTT	TRBV6-6	TRBJ1-1	NA	NA
CASNAPDRSYGYTF	TGCGCCAGCAACGCTCCGGACAGGAGCTATGGCTACACCTTC	TRBV5-1	TRBJ1-2	TRBD1	NA
CASSHRDKHF	TGTGCCAGCAGTCACCGGGACAAGCACTTC	TRBV28	TRBJ2-7	NA	NA
CASSFPGGANVLTF	TGTGCCAGCAGCTTCCCGGGTGGGGCCAACGTCCTGACTTTC	TRBV7-2	TRBJ2-6	NA	NA
CASSLQAIYGYTF	TGTGCCAGCAGTCTGCAGGCGATCTATGGCTACACCTTC	TRBV6-5	TRBJ1-2	NA	NA
CASSLDPSSGSYNEQFF	TGTGCCAGCAGCTTAGATCCGTCTAGCGGGAGCTACAATGAGCAGTTCTTC	TRBV11-3	TRBJ2-1	TRBD2	NA
CASTPPGQETQYF	TGTGCCAGCACCCCACCGGGTCAAGAGACCCAGTACTTC	TRBV28	TRBJ2-5	NA	NA
CASSLQGQGAGTEAFF	TGCGCCAGCAGCCTGCAAGGACAGGGCGCAGGTACTGAAGCTTTCTTT	TRBV5-1	TRBJ1-1	TRBD1	NA
CASSRGTGTTNTGELFF	TGTGCCAGCAGCCGGGGGACAGGGACGACCAACACCGGGGAGCTGTTTTTT	TRBV5-4	TRBJ2-2	TRBD1	NA
CASSVGQSSGNTIYF	TGTGCCAGCAGCGTAGGGCAGTCCTCTGGAAACACCATATATTTT	TRBV9	TRBJ1-3	NA	NA
CASSFGTGGYEQYF	TGTGCCAGCAGCTTCGGAACAGGGGGTTACGAGCAGTACTTC	TRBV5-4	TRBJ2-7	TRBD1	NA
CASSPTGTYEQYF	TGTGCCAGCAGCCCTACAGGGACCTACGAGCAGTACTTC	TRBV5-4	TRBJ2-7	NA	NA
CASSLVGGGGTGELFF	TGTGCCAGCAGCCTCGTTGGGGGCGGGGGCACCGGGGAGCTGTTTTTT	TRBV7-3	TRBJ2-2	NA	few
CASSPGSLPGELFF	TGTGCCAGCTCACCGGGATCGCTCCCCGGGGAGCTGTTTTTT	TRBV18	TRBJ2-2	NA	NA
CASSLLGQPQETQYF	TGCGCCAGCAGCTTGCTGGGACAGCCACAAGAGACCCAGTACTTC	TRBV5-1	TRBJ2-5	TRBD1	NA
CASSPRIGLNEQFF	TGTGCCAGCTCACCAAGAATTGGACTAAATGAGCAGTTCTTC	TRBV18	TRBJ2-1	NA	once
CASSNSHIQGAGELFF	TGTGCCAGCAGCAACTCACACATTCAGGGTGCCGGGGAGCTGTTTTTT	TRBV7-3	TRBJ2-2	NA	NA
CASSSAPLAGAYNEQFF	TGCGCCAGCAGCTCCGCCCCACTAGCGGGAGCCTACAATGAGCAGTTCTTC	TRBV5-1	TRBJ2-1	TRBD2	NA
CASSLGAKNIQYF	TGTGCCAGCAGTCTAGGAGCCAAAAACATTCAGTACTTC	TRBV6-5	TRBJ2-4	NA	few
CASSPGRNQPQHF	TGTGCCAGCAGTCCGGGACGGAATCAGCCCCAGCATTTT	TRBV28	TRBJ1-5	NA	NA
CASSARTGNEQYF	TGCGCCAGCAGCGCCCGGACAGGGAACGAGCAGTACTTC	TRBV4-3	TRBJ2-7	TRBD1	NA
CASSSNRAEGLFF	TGTGCCAGCAGTTCCAACAGGGCCGAGGGACTGTTTTTT	TRBV28	TRBJ1-4	NA	NA
CASSLWGQGATDNSPLHF	TGTGCCAGCAGTTTATGGGGACAGGGGGCTACGGATAATTCACCCCTCCACTTT	TRBV28	TRBJ1-6	TRBD1	NA
CAWTRGTGGFYNSPLHF	TGTGCCTGGACACGGGGAACAGGGGGCTTTTATAATTCACCCCTCCACTTT	TRBV30	TRBJ1-6	TRBD1	NA
CASSKDRQPQHF	TGTGCCAGCAGTAAAGACCGCCAGCCCCAGCATTTT	TRBV7-9	TRBJ1-5	NA	NA
CATSRDRKGRGTPGTDTQYF	TGTGCCACCAGCAGAGATCGAAAAGGGCGTGGCACTCCCGGCACAGATACGCAGTATTTT	TRBV15	TRBJ2-3	NA	once
CARSLEAGPPREQYF	TGTGCCAGAAGCTTGGAAGCGGGGCCCCCGAGGGAGCAGTACTTC	TRBV5-3	TRBJ2-7	TRBD2	NA
CASSPKIRPNSGANVLTF	TGTGCCAGCAGCCCGAAAATAAGACCGAACTCTGGGGCCAACGTCCTGACTTTC	TRBV14	TRBJ2-6	NA	NA
CASSPRGGHGYTF	TGTGCCAGCAGTCCCCGTGGGGGCCATGGCTACACCTTC	TRBV6-6	TRBJ1-2	NA	NA
CASSRTGDEKLFF	TGTGCCAGCAGCCGGACAGGCGATGAAAAACTGTTTTTT	TRBV7-2	TRBJ1-4	TRBD1	NA
CAIRSGQMRTDTQYF	TGTGCCATCAGGTCGGGACAAATGAGGACAGATACGCAGTATTTT	TRBV10-3	TRBJ2-3	NA	NA
CASSPGSRGRSSPLHF	TGTGCCAGCAGCCCAGGGAGCAGGGGGCGGAGTTCACCCCTCCACTTT	TRBV27	TRBJ1-6	TRBD1	NA
CASSRGGGVNEQFF	TGTGCCAGTAGTCGCGGGGGGGGAGTGAATGAGCAGTTCTTC	TRBV19	TRBJ2-1	TRBD2	NA
CASSLHGLAVTDTQYF	TGTGCCAGCAGCTTACACGGACTAGCGGTCACAGATACGCAGTATTTT	TRBV11-2	TRBJ2-3	TRBD2	NA
CASSPRARGWGSGANVLTF	TGTGCCAGCAGCCCTCGGGCTCGAGGTTGGGGGTCTGGGGCCAACGTCCTGACTTTC	TRBV11-3	TRBJ2-6	NA	NA
CASSLNRGSNTQYF	TGTGCCAGCAGCTTAAACAGGGGTTCAAATACGCAGTATTTT	TRBV11-1	TRBJ2-3	TRBD1	NA
CASSWDTGNTIYF	TGTGCCAGCAGTTGGGACACTGGAAACACCATATATTTT	TRBV6-5	TRBJ1-3	NA	few
CAVGGGGTQYF	TGTGCCGTTGGAGGGGGGGGTACGCAGTATTTT	TRBV2	TRBJ2-3	NA	NA
CASSPRAGSSYEQYF	TGTGCCAGCAGCCCCCGGGCGGGAAGCTCCTACGAGCAGTACTTC	TRBV2	TRBJ2-7	NA	NA